The 14 T cell receptor beta chains below all came from one sample that was sequenced in a study of somatic mutations in cytotoxic T cells in rheumatoid arthritis. Measured with immunoSEQ multiplex PCR; TCRdb has only the in-frame clones, and not every one. The profile shows 15,000 to 20,000 clones, roughly 80% of them singletons. Sample: CD8+ T cells sorted from blood. Receptor source: an adult with rheumatoid arthritis.

The V gene is TRBV4-1, the J gene TRBJ2-7, with D perhaps TRBD2 (5 bases). The CDR3 has 13 amino acids. Germline CDR1 and CDR2: MGHRA and YSYEKL. V gave up 1 base and J gave up 5 bases, with 9 bases separating them. The CDR3 nucleotides read TGCGCCAGCAGCCAAGGGAGGCCCGACGAGCAGTACTTC. It specifies CASSQGRPDEQYF.

This chain joins TRBV5-1 and TRBJ2-7; 10 bases line up with TRBD1. Germline V gene data show CDR1 as SGHRS and CDR2 as YFSETQ. This CDR3 has 15 residues. Losses at the gene ends were 4 bases for V and 6 bases for J; bases not matched to a gene: 10. The CDR3 DNA follows: TGCGCCAGCAGCCCCGACGGACAGGGGGGCGGCGAGCAGTACTTC. Protein product: CASSPDGQGGGEQYF.

This sequence joins TRBV4-2 and TRBJ1-2; 7 bases are a match to TRBD1. In germline, CDR1 is LGHNA, CDR2 YNFKEQ. The CDR3 runs to 14 residues. V lost 4 bases, J lost 4 bases, and 6 bases stayed unmatched. CDR3 amino acids: CASSPLEGAYGYTF. Here the CDR3 DNA reads TGTGCCAGCAGCCCTCTGGAGGGGGCCTATGGCTACACCTTC.

This clone is judged medium-sized. The chain links TRBV5-4 to TRBJ2-7; D not resolved. CDR1 and CDR2 from the germline V gene are SGHNT and YYREEE (reference sequence). Deletions cut 4 bases from V and 5 bases from J, with 13 bases between. This CDR3 is built from 13 residues. This chain's CDR3 is CASSPDLPDEQYF. Here the CDR3 DNA reads TGTGCCAGCAGCCCAGATCTACCCGACGAGCAGTACTTC.

The CDR3 bases are TGTGCCAGCAGGAACCAGGGAGACAATGAGCAGTTCTTC. It is translated as CASRNQGDNEQFF. The V gene is TRBV2, the J gene TRBJ2-1; D is tentatively TRBD1 or TRBD2 (5 bases each). The V gene lost 6 bases and the J gene lost 5 bases, with 11 bases spanning the gap. Per germline, CDR1 SNHLY and CDR2 FYNNEI. CDR3 length equals 13 residues.

Only a few counts were recorded for this clone. The J gene is TRBJ1-1, the V gene TRBV15; D unclear. The CDR3 runs to 15 residues. Trimming pared 0 bases from V and 1 base from J, leaving 9 bases between. Germline V gene data show CDR1 as LNHNV and CDR2 as YYDKDF (reference sequence). The CDR3 coding sequence is TGTGCCACCAGCAGAGATTATTCGGGGAACACTGAAGCTTTCTTT. Translating it yields CATSRDYSGNTEAFF.

In its sample, this clone was seen once. CDR3 sequence: CASNHRDRGLWTQYF. In DNA, the CDR3 is TGTGCCAGCAACCACCGGGACAGGGGGCTGTGGACCCAGTACTTC. The rearrangement uses TRBV6-5 and TRBJ2-5; 12 nucleotides agree with TRBD1. V trimming: 7 bases; J trimming: 7 bases; junction bases outside the gene matches: 10. The germline V gene has CDR1 MNHEY and CDR2 SVGAGI. The CDR3 is 15 residues long.

The chain joins TRBV19 to TRBJ2-2; D is unclear. Per the germline V gene, CDR1 is LNHDA and CDR2 is SQIVND (reference sequence). The V end lost 2 bases, the J end lost 3 bases, and 7 bases lay between the germline ends. This CDR3 is built from 14 residues. The CDR3 coding sequence is TGTGCCAGTAGTATACGCAGTTACACCGGGGAGCTGTTTTTT. Protein: CASSIRSYTGELFF.

The CDR3: CASSYFGGTQYF. The CDR3 bases are TGTGCCAGCAGTTACTTTGGGGGGACCCAGTACTTC. The chain carries TRBV6-5 and TRBJ2-5; the D gene could be TRBD1 or TRBD2 (5 bases each). CDR1 and CDR2 (germline): MNHEY, SVGAGI. The CDR3 spans 12 residues. V was trimmed by 1 base and J by 7 bases, leaving 7 bases between them.

The chain links TRBV27 to TRBJ1-1, with 7 bases fitting TRBD1. V lost 3 bases, J lost 4 bases, and 11 bases stayed unmatched. CDR1 and CDR2 (germline): MNHEY, SMNVEV (reference sequence). The CDR3 has 16 amino acids. The CDR3 DNA sequence: TGTGCCAGCAGTTTGACAGGGTTGGGTCTTGGCACTGAAGCTTTCTTT. This gives the protein CASSLTGLGLGTEAFF.

The chain joins TRBV9 to TRBJ1-1; possibly TRBD1 for D (5 bases). There are 13 residues in the CDR3. Trimming left V 0 bases short and J 7 bases short, with 10 bases between. Germline values: CDR1 SGDLS, CDR2 YYNGEE. The CDR3 nucleotides are TGTGCCAGCAGCGTAGAGGCCAGGGATGAAGCTTTCTTT. This codes for CASSVEARDEAFF.

V usage is TRBV25-1 and J usage is TRBJ2-3, with D possibly matching TRBD1 (6 bases). CDR1 MGHDK and CDR2 SYGVNS come from the germline V gene. V lost 1 base and J 6 bases, leaving 11 bases between the germline ends. The length of the CDR3 is 14 residues. For the CDR3, the DNA is TGTGCCAGCAGTGAATGGGACACTTTGGATACGCAGTATTTT. It codes for CASSEWDTLDTQYF.

This rearrangement joins TRBV7-8 to TRBJ2-1; D might be TRBD1 or TRBD2, each matching 6 bases. The CDR3 totals 16 residues. V lost 1 base, J lost 7 bases, and 17 bases lay in between. From germline, CDR1 is SGHVS and CDR2 FQNEAQ. CDR3 sequence reads: CASSLVMGGAGNEQFF. Here the CDR3 DNA reads TGTGCCAGCAGCTTAGTTATGGGGGGCGCGGGGAATGAGCAGTTCTTC. The whole variable domain, remainder taken from reference TRBV7-8 and TRBJ2-1, is GAGVSQSPRYKVAKRGQDVALRCDPISGHVSLFWYQQALGQGPEFLTYFQNEAQLDKSGLPSDRFFAERPEGSVSTLKIQRTQQEDSAVYLCASSLVMGGAGNEQFFGPGTRLTVL.

The chain is built from TRBV7-9 and TRBJ1-2; TRBD1 matches 8 bases. With V trimmed by 11 bases and J by 5 bases, 13 bases remained unmatched. The CDR3 length is 14 residues. Per the germline V gene, CDR1 is SEHNR and CDR2 is FQNEAQ (reference sequence). CDR3 in amino acids: CAGSMGTGFYGYTF. The DNA for the CDR3 is TGTGCCGGTAGCATGGGGACAGGTTTTTATGGCTACACCTTC.